This T cell receptor (beta chain) was observed in a study of blood T cell repertoires in COVID-19. Original methodology: Reference gene primer amplification gave estimated nucleated cell counts. TCRdb keeps only in-frame clones here, not all; method: immunoSEQ multiplex PCR. V, J and clone size derive from that table, while D and trimming were established from the DNA sequence. The data show 87,000 or so clones, approximately 86% seen once. Sequencing was done on a sample of peripheral blood. This clonotype originated in an elderly woman with COVID-19, enrolled during active disease.

CDR3 DNA sequence: TGTGCCAGCAGCCCCCTAGCGGCCTCCTACAATGAGCAGTTCTTC. Protein: CASSPLAASYNEQFF. The chain couples TRBV9 to TRBJ2-1; 7 bases agree with TRBD2. The CDR3 has 15 amino acids. V was clipped by 4 bases and J by 0 bases; unmatched bases: 4. CDR1 is SGDLS and CDR2 is YYNGEE in the germline V gene.